The 16 T cell receptor beta chains listed next were all sequenced from one sample in a study of shared clonotypes between healthy human individuals. The data were produced by immunoSEQ multiplex PCR, yet TCRdb's version contains in-frame clones alone and is incomplete. This sample yields about 990,000 clones, of which approximately 80% are seen a single time; 0.5% to 0.65% belongs to the top ten. Sequenced input: memory CD4+ T cells from PBMCs. Sample subset: CD45RA-negative fraction. Receptors originate from a man younger than 30 in good health. Some clones in this sample may be carry-over from other donors' samples.

J is TRBJ1-3 and V is TRBV15; D is undetermined. V lost 5 bases, J lost 0 bases, and 11 bases lay in between. CDR1 and CDR2 (germline): LNHNV, YYDKDF (reference sequence). The CDR3 is 15 residues long. The CDR3 region is CATSPQTSSGNTIYF. Here the CDR3 DNA reads TGTGCCACCAGCCCCCAGACAAGCTCTGGAAACACCATATATTTT.

J is TRBJ2-7 and V is TRBV28; D call uncertain. V gave up 5 bases and J gave up 2 bases, with 19 bases separating them. CDR1 is MDHEN and CDR2 is SYDVKM in the germline V gene. The CDR3 sequence is 16 residues long. CDR3 DNA: TGTGCCAGCAGTGGTGGTCCGGAAACCCTACCCTACGAGCAGTACTTC. Its translation: CASSGGPETLPYEQYF.

The chain has TRBV9 and TRBJ2-2; 9 bases match TRBD1. The ends lost 5 bases at V and 3 bases at J; junction bases unmatched: 5. In germline, CDR1 is SGDLS, CDR2 YYNGEE. This CDR3 contains 15 residues. This chain's CDR3 is CASRQGARDTGELFF. Written as DNA, the CDR3 is TGTGCCAGCAGACAGGGGGCGCGGGACACCGGGGAGCTGTTTTTT.

The chain recombines TRBV11-2 with TRBJ2-2; 7 bases agree with TRBD2. The CDR3 runs to 15 residues. Germline values: CDR1 SGHAT, CDR2 FQNNGV. The trim removed 2 bases at V and 8 bases at J, leaving 8 bases unmatched. The CDR3 protein is CASSLIPSGLGELFF. CDR3 DNA: TGTGCCAGCAGCTTAATTCCTAGCGGTTTAGGGGAGCTGTTTTTT. Full variable domain (outside the CDR3, taken from reference TRBV11-2 and TRBJ2-2): EAGVAQSPRYKIIEKRQSVAFWCNPISGHATLYWYQQILGQGPKLLIQFQNNGVVDDSQLPKDRFSAERLKGVDSTLKIQPAKLEDSAVYLCASSLIPSGLGELFFGEGSRLTVL.

This clone was observed a single time. This chain joins TRBV5-1 and TRBJ2-7; 9 bases map to TRBD1. The germline V gene encodes CDR1 SGHRS and CDR2 YFSETQ. The CDR3 covers 14 residues. V shed 2 bases, J shed 2 bases, and the junction held 2 bases outside the gene matches. The CDR3 reads CASSFRDRAYEQYF. As DNA, the CDR3 is TGCGCCAGCAGCTTCCGGGACAGGGCCTACGAGCAGTACTTC. Full variable domain (outside the CDR3, taken from reference TRBV5-1 and TRBJ2-7): KAGVTQTPRYLIKTRGQQVTLSCSPISGHRSVSWYQQTPGQGLQFLFEYFSETQRNKGNFPGRFSGRQFSNSRSEMNVSTLELGDSALYLCASSFRDRAYEQYFGPGTRLTVT.

This chain joins TRBV5-4 and TRBJ2-2; 7 positions match TRBD2. This CDR3 has 12 amino acids. Germline V gene sequence: CDR1 SGHNT, CDR2 YYREEE (reference sequence). V was pared by 7 bases and J by 4 bases, with 1 base of the junction left unmatched. CDR3 in amino acids: CASGRGTGELFF. DNA of the CDR3: TGTGCCAGCGGGAGGGGCACCGGGGAGCTGTTTTTT.

The rearrangement links TRBV6-6 to TRBJ2-3; 12 nucleotides match TRBD2. The CDR3 covers 15 residues. Germline assignment: CDR1 MNHNY and CDR2 SVGAGI (reference sequence). V shed 6 bases, J shed 6 bases, and the junction held 7 bases outside the gene matches. CDR3 amino acids: CASRASGRAGDTQYF. DNA for the CDR3: TGTGCCAGCAGAGCTAGCGGGAGGGCCGGTGATACGCAGTATTTT.

As DNA, the CDR3 is TGTGCCAGCAGCGTACTCCCAGACTCTGGAAACACCATATATTTT. Translation: CASSVLPDSGNTIYF. V and J are TRBV9 and TRBJ1-3; no clear D. Trimming shortened V by 1 base and J by 0 bases, and 8 bases separated the two germline ends. Germline V lookup: CDR1 SGDLS, CDR2 YYNGEE. This CDR3 has 15 residues.

This clone was counted between two and nine times. The genes are TRBV7-9 and TRBJ2-2, with a tentative D call TRBD2 (6 bases). V was clipped by 7 bases and J by 0 bases, with 18 bases between them. Germline V gene lookup returns CDR1 SEHNR and CDR2 FQNEAQ (reference sequence). The CDR3 contains 17 residues. The CDR3: CASKGITGLTNTGELFF. CDR3 in DNA: TGTGCCAGCAAAGGGATTACAGGACTAACGAACACCGGGGAGCTGTTTTTT.

Notes on this clone: Additional DNA sequences in this sample encode the identical CDR3. This chain joins TRBV11-2 and TRBJ2-2, with a possible D match to TRBD1 (6 bases). Per germline, CDR1 SGHAT and CDR2 FQNNGV. V was cut by 4 bases and J by 5 bases, with 8 bases left in between. The CDR3 contains 13 residues. CDR3 coding DNA: TGTGCCAGCAGCTCAGACAGGACCGGGGAGCTGTTTTTT. Translating gives CASSSDRTGELFF. Based on the CDR3 plus reference TRBV11-2 and TRBJ2-2, the full variable domain is EAGVAQSPRYKIIEKRQSVAFWCNPISGHATLYWYQQILGQGPKLLIQFQNNGVVDDSQLPKDRFSAERLKGVDSTLKIQPAKLEDSAVYLCASSSDRTGELFFGEGSRLTVL.

This chain uses TRBV28 with TRBJ1-1, with TRBD1 as a possible D gene (5 bases). The CDR3 has 12 amino acids. V was cut by 6 bases and J by 6 bases, with 11 bases left in between. Germline loops: CDR1 MDHEN, CDR2 SYDVKM. The CDR3 protein is CASSPGEAEAFF. The CDR3 nucleotides read TGTGCCAGCAGCCCGGGGGAGGCTGAAGCTTTCTTT. The full variable domain, its missing parts supplied by reference TRBV28 and TRBJ1-1, is DVKVTQSSRYLVKRTGEKVFLECVQDMDHENMFWYRQDPGLGLRLIYFSYDVKMKEKGDIPEGYSVSREKKERFSLILESASTNQTSMYLCASSPGEAEAFFGQGTRLTVV.

The V and J genes are TRBV11-2 and TRBJ2-4; tentative D call: TRBD2 (7 bases). V gave up 1 base and J gave up 15 bases, with 19 bases separating them. Per the germline V gene, CDR1 is SGHAT and CDR2 is FQNNGV. The CDR3 contains 14 residues. The CDR3 DNA reads TGTGCCAGCAGCTTAGTGGAATGGGGGGGGGCCCCGTACTTC. Translation: CASSLVEWGGAPYF.

The chain has TRBV19 and TRBJ1-2; D might be TRBD1 (6 bases). Germline values: CDR1 LNHDA, CDR2 SQIVND (reference sequence). V was trimmed by 6 bases and J by 1 base, leaving 18 bases between them. The length of the CDR3 is 16 residues. CDR3 protein: CASSPQSQGINYGYTF. For the CDR3, the DNA is TGTGCCAGTAGCCCCCAGTCGCAGGGGATTAACTATGGCTACACCTTC.

Many counts were recorded for this clone. The chain uses TRBV11-2 and TRBJ1-5; TRBD1 might be the D (5 bases). The CDR3 covers 14 residues. The germline gives CDR1 SGHAT, CDR2 FQNNGV. The ends were cut back, 0 bases at V and 6 bases at J, with 9 bases in the middle. The CDR3 region is CASSLDQGSQPQHF. CDR3 DNA: TGTGCCAGCAGCTTAGATCAGGGATCTCAGCCCCAGCATTTT.

A note on this clone: One junction end disagrees with the germline gene, perhaps due to a read error. This CDR3 is also generated by other DNA sequences in the sample. This chain connects TRBV30 to TRBJ1-1; D is unresolved. The length of the CDR3 is 13 residues. CDR1 and CDR2 (germline): GTSNPN, SVGIG (reference sequence). CDR3 sequence: CAWSYLRNTEAFF. Here the CDR3 DNA reads TGTGCCTGGAGTTATCTCCGGAACACTGAGGCTTTCTTT.

About this clone itself: Other DNA sequences in the sample encode the same CDR3. The chain joins TRBV5-1 to TRBJ2-5; the match to TRBD2 covers 9 bases. CDR3 size: 17 residues. V lost 0 bases, J lost 5 bases, and 11 bases stayed unmatched. CDR1 is SGHRS and CDR2 is YFSETQ in the germline V gene. The CDR3 DNA is TGCGCCAGCAGCTTGGCCGCGGCGGGAGGGCCCGGTGAGACCCAGTACTTC. This codes for CASSLAAAGGPGETQYF.